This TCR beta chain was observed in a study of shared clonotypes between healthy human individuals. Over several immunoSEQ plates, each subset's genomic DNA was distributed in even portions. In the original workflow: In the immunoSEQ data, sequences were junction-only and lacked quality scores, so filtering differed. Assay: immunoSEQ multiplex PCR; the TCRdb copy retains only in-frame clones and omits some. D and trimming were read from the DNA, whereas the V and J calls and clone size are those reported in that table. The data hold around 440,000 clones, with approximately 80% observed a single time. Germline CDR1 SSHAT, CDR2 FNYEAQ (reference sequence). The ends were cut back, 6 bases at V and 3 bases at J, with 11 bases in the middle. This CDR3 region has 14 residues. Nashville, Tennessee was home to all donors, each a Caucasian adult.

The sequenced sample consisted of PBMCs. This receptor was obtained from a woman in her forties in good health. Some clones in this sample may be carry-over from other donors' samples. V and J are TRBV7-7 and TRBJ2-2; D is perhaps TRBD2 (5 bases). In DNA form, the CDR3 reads TGTGCCAGCAGTGAGAGGGTGGACACCGGGGAGCTGTTTTTT. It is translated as CASSERVDTGELFF.